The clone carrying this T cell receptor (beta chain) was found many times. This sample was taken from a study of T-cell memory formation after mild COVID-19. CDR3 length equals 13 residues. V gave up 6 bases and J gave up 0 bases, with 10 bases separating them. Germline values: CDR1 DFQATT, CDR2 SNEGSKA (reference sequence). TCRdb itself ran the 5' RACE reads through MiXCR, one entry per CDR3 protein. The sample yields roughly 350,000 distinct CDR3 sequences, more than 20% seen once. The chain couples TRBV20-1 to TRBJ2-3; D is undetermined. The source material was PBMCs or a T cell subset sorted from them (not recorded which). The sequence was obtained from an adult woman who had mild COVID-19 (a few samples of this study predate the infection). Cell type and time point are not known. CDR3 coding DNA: TGCAGTGCGTTGACACCTAGCACAGATACGCAGTATTTT. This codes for CSALTPSTDTQYF.